Listed below are T cell receptor beta chains from one sample, sequenced in a study of cytomegalovirus exposure and HLA in healthy donors. Using immunoSEQ multiplex PCR, the repertoire was profiled, and TCRdb retains in-frame clones only, with some absent. Among about 190,000 clones, 80% were seen once, and the ten largest hold about 0.7%. Source material: PBMCs. All receptors derive from a boy under 18 in good health and CMV-seronegative. CDR3s include the opening cysteine and the closing phenylalanine or tryptophan. A D gene is named only where the DNA matches it firmly. The size of a clone is reported for some rows only, either as once, few or many, or as a class for expanded clones.

TRBJ2-1	NA	TRBD2	TRBV5-1	CASSGQRGRNEQFF	TGCGCCAGCAGCGGACAGCGGGGGAGGAATGAGCAGTTCTTC
TRBJ1-6	NA	NA	TRBV6-5	CASSSTANSPLHF	TGTGCCAGCAGTTCTACAGCCAATTCACCCCTCCACTTT
TRBJ2-2	NA	NA	TRBV19	CASSTPGLDTGELFF	TGTGCCAGTAGTACCCCGGGACTCGACACCGGGGAGCTGTTTTTT
TRBJ1-2	NA	NA	TRBV27	CASSLRAGESYGYTF	TGTGCCAGCAGTTTAAGGGCAGGGGAGTCCTATGGCTACACCTTC
TRBJ2-1	NA	TRBD2	TRBV4-1	CASSRGTRLYNEQFF	TGCGCCAGCAGCCGAGGGACTAGACTCTACAATGAGCAGTTCTTC
TRBJ1-2	NA	NA	TRBV18	CASSLGPYPNYGYTF	TGTGCCAGCTCCCTTGGTCCCTATCCTAACTATGGCTACACCTTC
TRBJ2-7	NA	NA	TRBV19	CASSPEKPPGDEQYF	TGTGCCAGTAGTCCCGAAAAGCCCCCGGGGGACGAGCAGTACTTC
TRBJ2-1	NA	TRBD1	TRBV7-2	CASRTTGGEQFF	TGTGCCAGCAGGACCACAGGGGGTGAGCAGTTCTTC
TRBJ2-1	NA	TRBD2	TRBV18	CASSQASGALSYNEQFF	TGTGCCAGCTCCCAGGCTAGCGGGGCTCTCTCCTACAATGAGCAGTTCTTC
TRBJ2-1	NA	TRBD2	TRBV30	CACYAGLAGAEGYEQFF	TGTGCCTGCTACGCGGGGCTAGCGGGAGCAGAAGGCTATGAGCAGTTCTTC
TRBJ2-1	NA	NA	TRBV21-1	CASSKEEREVYNEQFF	TGTGCCAGCAGCAAAGAAGAGCGGGAAGTCTACAATGAGCAGTTCTTC
TRBJ2-1	NA	NA	TRBV18	CASSPQGDYNNEQFF	TGTGCCAGCTCACCACAGGGGGATTATAACAATGAGCAGTTCTTC
TRBJ1-6	NA	TRBD1	TRBV11-3	CASSSQGGDNSPLHF	TGTGCCAGCAGCTCACAGGGGGGCGATAATTCACCCCTCCACTTT
TRBJ2-7	NA	TRBD2	TRBV7-9	CASGREWPPYEQYF	TGTGCCAGCGGGCGGGAGTGGCCCCCTTACGAGCAGTACTTC
TRBJ1-2	NA	TRBD1	TRBV11-3	CASSLDSLGQGADYGYTF	TGTGCCAGCAGCTTAGATAGCCTGGGACAGGGGGCGGACTATGGCTACACCTTC
TRBJ2-7	NA	NA	TRBV28	CALQDGLSSYEQYF	TGTGCCCTCCAGGACGGACTGAGCTCCTACGAGCAGTACTTC
TRBJ2-5	few	NA	TRBV5-1	CASRDNQETQYF	TGCGCCAGCAGGGACAACCAAGAGACCCAGTACTTC
TRBJ1-1	NA	NA	TRBV29-1	CSVEEGSGSTEAFF	TGCAGCGTTGAAGAAGGGTCGGGGAGCACTGAAGCTTTCTTT
TRBJ1-2	NA	NA	TRBV30	CAWSQAGAAYGYTF	TGTGCCTGGAGTCAGGCAGGGGCCGCCTATGGCTACACCTTC
TRBJ1-2	once	NA	TRBV7-2	CASSAWTGANYGYTF	TGTGCCAGCAGCGCCTGGACTGGAGCTAACTATGGCTACACCTTC
TRBJ1-2	NA	NA	TRBV4-3	CASSPSGGANYGYTF	TGCGCCAGCAGCCCGAGCGGCGGAGCTAACTATGGCTACACCTTC
TRBJ1-5	NA	TRBD1	TRBV10-1	CASSEDRGNQPQHF	TGCGCCAGCAGTGAGGACAGGGGGAATCAGCCCCAGCATTTT
TRBJ1-5	NA	NA	TRBV7-9	CASSFGGLNQPQHF	TGTGCCAGCAGCTTCGGGGGGCTGAATCAGCCCCAGCATTTT
TRBJ1-5	NA	NA	TRBV19	CASNSGGNQPQHF	TGTGCCAGTAACTCGGGAGGCAATCAGCCCCAGCATTTT
TRBJ1-1	NA	TRBD1	TRBV25-1	CASSEQGAFRWTEAFF	TGTGCCAGCAGCGAACAGGGGGCTTTTAGATGGACTGAAGCTTTCTTT
TRBJ1-2	NA	NA	TRBV30	CAWSVPGAYGYTF	TGTGCCTGGAGTGTACCAGGGGCCTATGGCTACACCTTC
TRBJ2-5	NA	NA	TRBV7-6	CASSFATGPETQYF	TGTGCCAGCAGCTTTGCTACAGGGCCCGAGACCCAGTACTTC
TRBJ1-2	NA	NA	TRBV5-1	CASSPGVGNGYTF	TGCGCCAGCAGCCCGGGGGTAGGGAATGGCTACACCTTC
TRBJ2-7	NA	TRBD2	TRBV7-3	CASSLQAGRDGAYEQYF	TGTGCCAGCAGTCTACAAGCGGGGCGGGACGGTGCCTACGAGCAGTACTTC
TRBJ1-2	NA	NA	TRBV5-8	CASSSRDPIPYGYTF	TGTGCCAGCAGCTCCCGGGATCCCATACCTTATGGCTACACCTTC
TRBJ2-5	NA	TRBD1	TRBV15	CATTTFSSPGGQETQYF	TGTGCCACCACCACTTTTAGTAGTCCAGGGGGACAAGAGACCCAGTACTTC
TRBJ2-3	NA	NA	TRBV5-8	CASSGYRRSTDTQYF	TGTGCCAGCAGCGGGTACAGGCGGAGCACAGATACGCAGTATTTT
TRBJ1-5	NA	NA	TRBV27	CASSRNRQTNQPQHF	TGTGCCAGCAGTCGGAACCGACAGACTAATCAGCCCCAGCATTTT
TRBJ2-3	NA	TRBD1	TRBV11-2	CASSLGYSTGNTQYF	TGTGCCAGCAGCTTAGGTTATTCGACAGGGAATACGCAGTATTTT
TRBJ1-2	once	NA	TRBV2	CASSAGGLLNYGYTF	TGTGCCAGCAGTGCCGGAGGCCTACTTAACTATGGCTACACCTTC
TRBJ2-7	NA	TRBD1	TRBV9	CASSVDRVGWYF	TGTGCCAGCAGCGTTGACAGGGTAGGATGGTACTTC
TRBJ1-1	NA	TRBD1	TRBV6-5	CASSSGTGLNTEAFF	TGTGCCAGCAGTTCCGGGACAGGATTGAACACTGAAGCTTTCTTT
TRBJ1-4	NA	NA	TRBV30	CASEAGGKLFF	TGTGCCTCGGAAGCCGGGGGAAAACTGTTTTTT
TRBJ2-7	NA	NA	TRBV10-2	CASRSRRTGTSYEQYF	TGCGCCAGCAGGTCTCGGAGGACTGGGACTTCCTACGAGCAGTACTTC
TRBJ1-4	NA	TRBD1	TRBV30	CAWSPGQATNEKLFF	TGTGCCTGGAGTCCCGGACAGGCAACTAATGAAAAACTGTTTTTT
TRBJ1-3	NA	NA	TRBV6-1	CASSARAGGNTIYF	TGTGCCAGCAGTGCCAGGGCTGGGGGAAACACCATATATTTT